This TCR beta chain appears in the sequencing data of a study of CD8 T cells in ankylosing spondylitis. Whole-study findings and limits: Reportedly, matched ankylosing spondylitis synovial fluid was significantly enriched for disease-linked clones.

V was pared by 1 base and J by 5 bases, with 15 bases between. The CDR3 contains 15 residues. Germline loops: CDR1 DFQATT, CDR2 SNEGSKA (reference sequence). This clonotype occurred a few times. Its cognate antigen is unknown. The TCR beta libraries were generated through quantitative 5'-RACE incorporating molecular barcodes. TCRdb redid the calling of the 5' RACE reads with MiXCR, one entry per CDR3 protein. The sample comprises more than 25,000 distinct CDR3 sequences, 14% of which are singletons, and 36% rests with the top ten. The receptor was isolated from a male donor with ankylosing spondylitis or in good health (not recorded which). This chain joins TRBV20-1 and TRBJ1-5, with D maybe TRBD1 (5 bases). Sequencing used blood. In nucleotides, the CDR3 is TGCAGTGCTAGAGCCCCGGGGGTCAGTTATCAGCCCCAGCATTTT. The encoded protein is CSARAPGVSYQPQHF.